The clone carrying this TCR beta chain was seen ten or more times. The antigen is unknown. This entry belongs to a study of breast tumors, draining lymph nodes, adjacent tissues. Study-level results: Tumor T cell lymph node origin was a supported hypothesis, not proven. Data fit most tumor T cells coming from lymph node, expanding in tumor.

TCRdb reanalysed the multiplex PCR reads using MiXCR and keeps one entry per CDR3 protein. The sample shows 180,000 or so distinct CDR3 sequences, 33% of them seen only once. Breast cancer patients provided tissue from their axillary draining lymph nodes. This sequence originates from a female donor with breast cancer. Some clones in this sample may be carry-over from other donors' samples. Sample: axillary lymph node tissue.

CDR3: CASSLDLKAFF. CDR3 nucleotides: TGTGCCAGCAGCTTAGATCTGAAGGCTTTCTTT. This rearrangement joins TRBV11-2 to TRBJ1-1; D is ambiguous. CDR1 SGHAT and CDR2 FQNNGV come from the germline V gene. This CDR3 is built from 11 residues. V dropped 0 bases and J dropped 11 bases, with 7 bases sitting between them.